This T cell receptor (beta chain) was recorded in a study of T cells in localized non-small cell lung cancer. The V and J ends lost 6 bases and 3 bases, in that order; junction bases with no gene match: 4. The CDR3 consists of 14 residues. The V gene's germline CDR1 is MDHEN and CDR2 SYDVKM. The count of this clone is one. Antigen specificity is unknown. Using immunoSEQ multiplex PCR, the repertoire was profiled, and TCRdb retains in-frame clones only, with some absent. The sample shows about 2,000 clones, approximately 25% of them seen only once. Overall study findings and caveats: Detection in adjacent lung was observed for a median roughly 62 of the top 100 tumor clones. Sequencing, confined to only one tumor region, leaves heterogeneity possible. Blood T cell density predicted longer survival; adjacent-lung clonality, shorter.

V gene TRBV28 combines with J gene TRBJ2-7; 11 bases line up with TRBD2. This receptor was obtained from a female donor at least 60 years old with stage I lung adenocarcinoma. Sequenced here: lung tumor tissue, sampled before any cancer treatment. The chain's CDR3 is CASRLTSGSYEQYF. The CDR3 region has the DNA TGTGCCAGCAGGCTTACTAGCGGGAGCTACGAGCAGTACTTC.